This TCR beta chain is from a study of identical twins. From germline, CDR1 is SGHTA and CDR2 FQGNSA. The ends were cut back, 2 bases at V and 6 bases at J, with 15 bases in the middle. This CDR3 has 15 amino acids. To note about this clonotype: Its antigen is unknown.

One entry per CDR3 protein, called by TCRdb with MiXCR from the 5' RACE reads. The sample records 240,000 or so distinct CDR3 sequences, 5.5% to 8% being singletons. Regarding the study as a whole: Cord blood's abundant beta clonotypes had fewer insertions, unlike memory repertoires. Conclusions were based on cross-sectional statistical analysis, without following the same donors. The study found that models underestimated out-of-frame TCR alpha sharing in monozygotic twins. Beta out-of-frame sequences showed weaker excess sharing between twins.

This sample was shared with a second study, whose subject was yellow fever vaccine responses in identical twins.

This clonotype was obtained from a young woman in good health. The V gene is TRBV7-2, the J gene TRBJ2-3, with a possible D match to TRBD1 (5 bases). Sequences were obtained from memory (CD45RO+) T cells sorted from blood. The CDR3 spells CASSLKGPLGDTQYF. CDR3 nucleotide sequence: TGTGCCAGCAGCTTAAAGGGGCCTCTGGGGGATACGCAGTATTTT. Based on the CDR3 plus reference TRBV7-2 and TRBJ2-3, the full variable domain is GAGVSQSPSNKVTEKGKDVELRCDPISGHTALYWYRQSLGQGLEFLIYFQGNSAPDKSGLPSDRFSAERTGGSVSTLTIQRTQQEDSAVYLCASSLKGPLGDTQYFGPGTRLTVL.